One and the same sample provided the 8 T cell receptor beta chains below, sequenced in a study of T cell changes during pregnancy in multiple sclerosis. Sequenced by immunoSEQ multiplex PCR; TCRdb stores in-frame clones only, minus some. In the table there are about 36,000 clones, approximately 89% of which are singletons. The material was CD4+ T cells from peripheral blood mononuclear cells, obtained after pregnancy. The receptors here all came from a female donor in good health, enrolled as a control in a pregnancy study.

The chain is built from TRBV28 and TRBJ2-7; 7 nucleotides line up with TRBD1. The V and J ends lost 3 bases and 2 bases, in that order; junction bases with no gene match: 1. The V gene's germline CDR1 is MDHEN and CDR2 SYDVKM. CDR3 size: 13 residues. CDR3 protein: CASSFGTAYEQYF. The CDR3 DNA follows: TGTGCCAGCAGTTTCGGGACAGCCTACGAGCAGTACTTC.

CDR3 bases: TGTGCCAGCAGCCCCGGACTAGCGGGAGATGACGAGCAGTACTTC. Translation gives CASSPGLAGDDEQYF. The chain joins TRBV11-3 to TRBJ2-7; 13 nucleotides line up with TRBD2. V dropped 5 bases and J dropped 5; count of bases not matched to a gene: 6. This CDR3 is built from 15 residues. Germline V gene sequence: CDR1 SGHNT, CDR2 YENEEA.

V usage is TRBV18 and J usage is TRBJ2-1; tentative D call: TRBD2 (5 bases). Looked up from germline, CDR1 is KGHSH and CDR2 is LQKENI. CDR3 length: 16 residues. V dropped 6 bases and J dropped 3 bases, with 18 bases sitting between them. DNA for the CDR3: TGTGCCAGCTCGTTGATCGGTAGTAGCGACTACAATGAGCAGTTCTTC. This translates into CASSLIGSSDYNEQFF.

This sequence joins TRBV19 and TRBJ1-5, with 7 bases matching TRBD1. The V gene end was trimmed by 6 bases and the J gene end by 1 base; junction bases not matched to a gene: 6. The CDR3 sequence is 15 residues long. Germline CDR1 LNHDA, CDR2 SQIVND (reference sequence). The CDR3 bases are TGTGCCAGTAGCGAACCCAGGGGGAGCAATCAGCCCCAGCATTTT. Amino acid sequence: CASSEPRGSNQPQHF.

V and J are TRBV6-4 and TRBJ2-1, with 15 positions matching TRBD2. The ends lost 4 bases at V and 0 bases at J; junction bases unmatched: 1. Germline CDR1 is MRHNA and CDR2 is SNTAGT. There are 17 residues in the CDR3. The CDR3 DNA sequence: TGTGCCAGCAGTGGGACTAGCGGGGGGGGCTCCTACAATGAGCAGTTCTTC. Encoded protein: CASSGTSGGGSYNEQFF.

In this sample, this clone turned up once. The V and J genes are TRBV7-3 and TRBJ2-2; D call uncertain. Per the germline V gene, CDR1 is SGHTA and CDR2 is FQGTGA. The V end was cut by 3 bases, the J end by 6 bases, with 5 bases between. The CDR3 covers 12 residues. The CDR3 spells CASSLSPGELFF. The CDR3 DNA is TGTGCCAGCAGCTTGTCTCCCGGGGAGCTGTTTTTT.

This chain uses TRBV6-4 with TRBJ2-2; D might be TRBD1 (6 bases). The length of the CDR3 is 15 residues. CDR1 is MRHNA and CDR2 is SNTAGT in the germline V gene. The germline V and J ends were trimmed by 0 bases and 8 bases, with 13 bases remaining between them. CDR3 sequence reads: CASSDSYRVPGELFF. The CDR3, as DNA: TGTGCCAGCAGTGACTCGTACAGGGTACCTGGGGAGCTGTTTTTT.

J is TRBJ2-7 and V is TRBV15; 7 bases are a match to TRBD2. Germline lookup yields CDR1 LNHNV and CDR2 YYDKDF (reference sequence). This CDR3 contains 15 residues. V lost 0 bases and J lost 5; bases outside the gene matches: 7. The CDR3 is CATSRDYRLANEQYF. The CDR3 region has the DNA TGTGCCACCAGCAGAGATTACCGACTAGCCAACGAGCAGTACTTC. The full variable domain, its missing parts supplied by reference TRBV15 and TRBJ2-7, is DAMVIQNPRYQVTQFGKPVTLSCSQTLNHNVMYWYQQKSSQAPKLLFHYYDKDFNNEADTPDNFQSRRPNTSFCFLDIRSPGLGDTAMYLCATSRDYRLANEQYFGPGTRLTVT.